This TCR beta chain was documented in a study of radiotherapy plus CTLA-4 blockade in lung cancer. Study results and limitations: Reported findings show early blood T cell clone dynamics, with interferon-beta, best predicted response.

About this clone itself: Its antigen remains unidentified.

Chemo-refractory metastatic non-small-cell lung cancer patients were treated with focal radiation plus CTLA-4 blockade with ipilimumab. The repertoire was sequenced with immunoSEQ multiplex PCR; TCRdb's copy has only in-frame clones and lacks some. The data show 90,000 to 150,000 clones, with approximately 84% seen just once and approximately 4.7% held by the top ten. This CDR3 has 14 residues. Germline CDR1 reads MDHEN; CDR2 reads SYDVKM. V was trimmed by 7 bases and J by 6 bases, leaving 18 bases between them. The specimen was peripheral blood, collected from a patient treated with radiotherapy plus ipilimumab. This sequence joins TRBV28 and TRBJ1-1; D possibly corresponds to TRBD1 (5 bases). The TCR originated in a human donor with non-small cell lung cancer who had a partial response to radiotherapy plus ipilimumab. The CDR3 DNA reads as TGTGCCAGCAACATCCCATGGAGGGGACCTGAAGCTTTCTTT. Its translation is CASNIPWRGPEAFF.